This is a list of T cell receptor beta chains from one sample in a study of T cell repertoires in aging, cancer and after chemotherapy. TCRdb redid the calling of the multiplex PCR reads with MiXCR, one entry per CDR3 protein. The sample holds approximately 5,000 distinct CDR3 sequences, more than 30% seen once. The specimen was blood. These receptor sequences come from a human donor with a blood cancer. Each CDR3 is given with its conserved first and last residue. D genes are given only for firm matches. Expanded clones are given a class, and other clones once, few, many or no size at all.

TRBV20-1	TRBJ2-1	.	.	CSASLRQNNEQFF	TGCAGTGCTAGCTTACGACAGAACAATGAGCAGTTCTTC
TRBV12-3/TRBV12-4	TRBJ1-2	.	.	CASSLLVGDYGYTF	TGTGCCAGCAGTTTACTCGTCGGGGACTATGGCTACACCTTC
TRBV12-3/TRBV12-4	TRBJ1-3	TRBD1	few	CASKLRGPGNTIYF	TGTGCCAGCAAGCTGAGGGGGCCAGGAAACACCATATATTTT
TRBV20-1	TRBJ2-3	TRBD2	once	CSASASGGATGDTQYF	TGCAGTGCTAGTGCCAGCGGGGGGGCAACGGGAGATACGCAGTATTTT
TRBV6-1	TRBJ2-7	TRBD2	.	CASSYAGSGTVPGNEQYF	TGTGCCAGCAGTTACGCCGGCAGCGGGACCGTACCGGGGAACGAGCAGTACTTC
TRBV20-1	TRBJ1-2	TRBD1	.	CSAGQGYYGYTF	TGCAGTGCAGGACAGGGTTATTATGGCTACACCTTC
TRBV20-1	TRBJ2-1	TRBD1	medium-sized	CSAPPRDRDHNEQFF	TGCAGTGCTCCTCCCCGGGACAGGGACCACAATGAGCAGTTCTTC
TRBV5-1	TRBJ2-2	TRBD1	.	CASSETTGGNGELFF	TGCGCCAGCAGCGAGACGACAGGGGGGAACGGGGAGCTGTTTTTT
TRBV5-6	TRBJ2-3	.	few	CASSAGQQNTDTQYF	TGTGCCAGCAGCGCTGGACAGCAGAACACAGATACGCAGTATTTT
TRBV7-2	TRBJ1-3	.	.	CASSLTGGSSGNTIYF	TGTGCCAGCAGCCTCACGGGAGGGAGCTCTGGAAACACCATATATTTT
TRBV7-9	TRBJ2-7	.	.	CASSFSGREQYF	TGTGCCAGCAGCTTTTCTGGGCGGGAGCAGTACTTC
TRBV6-1	TRBJ1-4	.	few	CASIDPTNEKLFF	TGTGCCAGCATTGATCCAACTAATGAAAAACTGTTTTTT
TRBV19	TRBJ1-6	TRBD1	.	CASSTGTGITSSYNSPLHF	TGTGCCAGTAGTACCGGGACAGGGATTACGAGCTCCTATAATTCACCCCTCCACTTT
TRBV10-3	TRBJ1-3	.	.	CAISVGHSTIYF	TGTGCCATCAGTGTAGGACATTCGACCATATATTTT
TRBV4-1	TRBJ1-1	.	.	CASSIYADRTPGDTEAFF	TGCGCCAGCAGCATCTACGCAGACAGGACGCCAGGGGACACTGAAGCTTTCTTT
TRBV30	TRBJ2-1	.	few	CAWRATPSYNEQFF	TGTGCCTGGAGGGCAACCCCGTCCTACAATGAGCAGTTCTTC
TRBV7-6	TRBJ1-2	.	few	CASSSTPNRVGYGYTF	TGTGCCAGCAGCTCAACCCCTAACAGGGTCGGCTATGGCTACACCTTC
TRBV18	TRBJ2-5	.	.	CASSPLRETQYF	TGTGCCAGCTCACCACTCCGGGAGACCCAGTACTTC
TRBV18	TRBJ1-1	TRBD1	.	CASSPLSDRGLETEAFF	TGTGCCAGCTCACCCCTATCGGACAGGGGGCTAGAGACTGAAGCTTTCTTT
TRBV5-6	TRBJ1-1	.	.	CASSLNWDTEAFF	TGTGCCAGCAGCCTTAACTGGGACACTGAAGCTTTCTTT
TRBV6-5	TRBJ1-6	.	.	CASSYFQASSYNSPLHF	TGTGCCAGCAGTTACTTTCAGGCTAGCTCCTATAATTCACCCCTCCACTTT
TRBV30	TRBJ2-2	TRBD2	.	CAPVRARTGLAGGVGPGELFF	TGTGCCCCAGTGCGGGCGAGAACGGGACTAGCGGGGGGAGTTGGGCCCGGGGAGCTGTTTTTT
TRBV29-1	TRBJ1-1	.	few	CSVVILNTEAFF	TGCAGCGTTGTAATATTGAACACTGAAGCTTTCTTT
TRBV7-9	TRBJ2-2	TRBD2	.	CASSLLAGGSTGELFF	TGTGCCAGCAGCTTACTAGCGGGGGGGAGCACCGGGGAGCTGTTTTTT
TRBV7-2	TRBJ2-7	.	.	CASSSTGRTGDQYF	TGTGCCAGCAGCTCGACAGGACGGACTGGCGATCAGTACTTC
TRBV29-1	TRBJ1-1	.	few	CSVARQNTEAFF	TGCAGCGTTGCTAGGCAGAACACTGAAGCTTTCTTT
TRBV12-3/TRBV12-4	TRBJ1-6	.	medium-sized	CASSFQGYSPLHF	TGTGCCAGCAGTTTTCAGGGATATTCACCCCTCCACTTT
TRBV6-1	TRBJ2-4	.	.	CASSSREGSPEAKNIQYF	TGTGCCAGCAGTTCGAGAGAGGGATCCCCTGAGGCCAAAAACATTCAGTACTTC
TRBV15	TRBJ2-1	.	few	CATSDLGDEQFF	TGTGCCACCAGCGACCTCGGCGATGAGCAGTTCTTC
TRBV7-2	TRBJ1-2	.	few	CASSFNSANYGYTF	TGTGCCAGCAGCTTCAATTCTGCTAACTATGGCTACACCTTC
TRBV12-3/TRBV12-4	TRBJ2-3	TRBD1	.	CASSFGTVARGDTQYF	TGTGCCAGCAGTTTTGGGACAGTCGCTCGGGGAGATACGCAGTATTTT
TRBV6-5	TRBJ2-1	.	few	CASSRGDRNNEQFF	TGTGCCAGCAGTCGGGGCGACAGAAACAATGAGCAGTTCTTC
TRBV5-6	TRBJ1-2	TRBD1	.	CASSVVAGGSFYGYTF	TGTGCCAGCAGCGTCGTAGCAGGGGGCTCGTTTTATGGCTACACCTTC
TRBV6-5	TRBJ1-5	.	few	CASKEQGLYSNQPQHF	TGTGCCAGCAAGGAACAGGGCCTTTATAGCAATCAGCCCCAGCATTTT
TRBV7-9	TRBJ2-1	.	medium-sized	CASSLVGGRGEQFF	TGTGCCAGCAGCTTAGTCGGGGGAAGGGGTGAGCAGTTCTTC
TRBV19	TRBJ2-7	.	few	CASSTETAYEQYF	TGTGCCAGTAGTACGGAGACAGCCTACGAGCAGTACTTC
TRBV6-6	TRBJ2-2	TRBD1	few	CASRTDRELEGELFF	TGTGCCAGCAGGACGGACAGGGAGCTTGAGGGGGAGCTGTTTTTT
TRBV7-2	TRBJ1-4	TRBD1	.	CASSPDENGQGNEKLFF	TGTGCCAGCAGCCCCGACGAGAACGGACAGGGAAATGAAAAACTGTTTTTT
TRBV12-3/TRBV12-4	TRBJ1-2	.	.	CASSLHRDLDYTF	TGTGCCAGCAGTTTGCACCGGGACCTTGACTACACCTTC